The next 5 T cell receptor beta chains were all read from a single sample in a study of cytomegalovirus exposure and HLA in healthy donors. In the PCR, 60 Vbeta and 13 Jbeta primers were used. Profiled with immunoSEQ multiplex PCR; TCRdb holds only in-frame clones, not every one. The repertoire includes roughly 160,000 clones, approximately 75% of them detected once, and less than 1.6% sits in the top ten. Sequencing input: PBMCs. The receptors stem from a girl aged 10-17 years in good health and CMV-seronegative.

This rearrangement joins TRBV6-5 to TRBJ1-1; tentative D call: TRBD1 (5 bases). Germline CDR1 reads MNHEY; CDR2 reads SVGAGI. Trimming left V 8 bases short and J 3 bases short, with 7 bases between. This CDR3 comprises 11 residues. The CDR3 loop reads CASGRDTEAFF. As DNA, the CDR3 is TGTGCCAGCGGCAGGGACACTGAAGCTTTCTTT.

This chain connects TRBV25-1 to TRBJ2-7, with 7 bases identical to TRBD2. V shed 1 base and J 0 bases; nucleotides not matched to a gene: 6. CDR1 is MGHDK and CDR2 is SYGVNS in the germline V gene. CDR3 length: 16 residues. The CDR3 reads CASSEWDGRSSYEQYF. CDR3 in DNA: TGTGCCAGCAGTGAATGGGACGGGAGGAGCTCCTACGAGCAGTACTTC.

The J gene is TRBJ1-2, the V gene TRBV7-3, with a possible D match to TRBD1 (6 bases). The germline V gene encodes CDR1 SGHTA and CDR2 FQGTGA. The CDR3 totals 16 residues. V shed 0 bases and J shed 3 bases, with 14 bases lying between them. The CDR3: CASSLTGGGEDYGYTF. CDR3 nucleotides: TGTGCCAGCAGCTTAACCGGGGGGGGCGAGGACTATGGCTACACCTTC.

The gene calls are TRBV7-9 and TRBJ1-2, with a tentative D call TRBD1 (6 bases). The CDR3 has 17 amino acids. Trimming removed 5 bases from V and 4 bases from J, with 23 bases in between. Germline V lookup: CDR1 SEHNR, CDR2 FQNEAQ (reference sequence). CDR3 protein: CASSPWTVVGVGYGYTF. The CDR3 DNA follows: TGTGCCAGCAGCCCTTGGACAGTCGTGGGTGTAGGCTATGGCTACACCTTC.

This clone came up a few times. The chain employs TRBV7-8 and TRBJ2-5; TRBD2 is a possible D gene (6 bases). The CDR3 totals 16 residues. Trimming stripped 1 base from V and 4 bases from J, with 16 bases between. The germline V gene has CDR1 SGHVS and CDR2 FQNEAQ. The CDR3 DNA sequence: TGTGCCAGCAGCTTAGTTGGTATGGGGGGAGGAGAGACCCAGTACTTC. This translates into CASSLVGMGGGETQYF.